The clone carrying this T cell receptor beta chain was recorded once. Its target is unknown. CDR3 length: 15 amino acids. Trimming took 4 bases from V and 0 from J, leaving 13 bases between them. Germline V CDR1 and CDR2: SGHNT, YYREEE (reference sequence). PCR used 60 Vbeta primers and 13 Jbeta primers. Clones were read by immunoSEQ multiplex PCR, and TCRdb kept only the in-frame ones, dropping some. Here the sample spans roughly 240,000 clones, roughly 87% being singletons. The sample belongs to a study of cytomegalovirus exposure and HLA in healthy donors. General study results and limits: In a later analysis, a genetic analysis reported fewer productive-TCR N-insertions in an Asian-associated ancestry cluster than the cohort average. The study designated about 160 TCR beta chains cytomegalovirus-associated. High specificity and sensitivity for cytomegalovirus status were reported for the classifier.

Though nominally healthy at sampling, donors likely had unrecorded immune exposures. The chain uses TRBV5-4 and TRBJ1-1; weak D call: TRBD1 (6 bases). The sample taken for sequencing was PBMCs. This TCR derives from a woman aged 40 to 49 in good health and CMV-seropositive. This CDR3 is CASSPMTGMNTEAFF. As DNA, the CDR3 is TGTGCCAGCAGCCCGATGACAGGAATGAACACTGAAGCTTTCTTT.